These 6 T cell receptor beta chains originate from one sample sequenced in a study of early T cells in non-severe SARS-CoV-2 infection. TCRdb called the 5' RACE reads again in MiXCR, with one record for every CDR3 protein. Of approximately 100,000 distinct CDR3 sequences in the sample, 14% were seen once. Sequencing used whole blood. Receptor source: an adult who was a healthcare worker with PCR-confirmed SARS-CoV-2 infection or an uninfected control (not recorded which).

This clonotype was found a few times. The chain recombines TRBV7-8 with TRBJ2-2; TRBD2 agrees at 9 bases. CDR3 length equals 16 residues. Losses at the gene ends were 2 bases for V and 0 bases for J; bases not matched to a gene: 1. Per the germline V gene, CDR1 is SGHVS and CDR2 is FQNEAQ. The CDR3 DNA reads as TGTGCCAGCAGCTTAAGCGGGGGGACGAACACCGGGGAGCTGTTTTTT. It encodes CASSLSGGTNTGELFF.

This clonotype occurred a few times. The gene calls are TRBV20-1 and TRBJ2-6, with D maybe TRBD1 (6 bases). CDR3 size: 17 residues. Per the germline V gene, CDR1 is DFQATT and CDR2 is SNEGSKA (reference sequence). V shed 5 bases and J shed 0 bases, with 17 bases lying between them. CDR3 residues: CSASGTLDSSGANVLTF. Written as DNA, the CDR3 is TGCAGTGCTTCCGGGACACTTGATAGCTCTGGGGCCAACGTCCTGACTTTC.

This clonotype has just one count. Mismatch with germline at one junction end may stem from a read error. CDR3 region: CASSLIRGNSSLHF. CDR3 nucleotide sequence: TGTGCCAGCAGCTTAATCAGGGGGAATTCATCCCTCCACTTT. The chain employs TRBV7-9 and TRBJ1-6; 7 bases map to TRBD1. CDR1 is SEHNR and CDR2 is FQNEAQ in the germline V gene (reference sequence). CDR3 size: 14 residues.

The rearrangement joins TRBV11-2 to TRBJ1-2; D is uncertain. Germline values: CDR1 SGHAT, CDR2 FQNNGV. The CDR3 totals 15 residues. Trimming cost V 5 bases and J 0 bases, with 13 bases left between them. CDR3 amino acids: CASSPQYPANYGYTF. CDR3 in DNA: TGTGCCAGCAGCCCACAGTACCCAGCTAACTATGGCTACACCTTC.

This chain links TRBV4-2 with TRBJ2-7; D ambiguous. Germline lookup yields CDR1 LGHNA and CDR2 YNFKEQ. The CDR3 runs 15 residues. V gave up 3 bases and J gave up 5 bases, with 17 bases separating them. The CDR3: CASSQDAQFYDEQYF. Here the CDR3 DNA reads TGTGCCAGCAGCCAGGATGCCCAGTTCTATGACGAGCAGTACTTC.

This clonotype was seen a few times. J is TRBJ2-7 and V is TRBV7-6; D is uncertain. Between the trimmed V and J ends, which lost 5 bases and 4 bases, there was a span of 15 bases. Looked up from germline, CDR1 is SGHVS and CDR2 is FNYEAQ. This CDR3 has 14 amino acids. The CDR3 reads CASSPDAASYEQYF. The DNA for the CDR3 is TGTGCCAGCAGCCCCGATGCGGCTAGTTACGAGCAGTACTTC.